The TCR beta chain described here comes from a study of T cells in Graves' hyperthyroidism and ophthalmopathy. Study-wide results and caveats: Blood held most thyroid clonotypes expanded above 0.001 frequency.

The source material, RNA transcripts, was used to amplify TCR beta CDR3 regions. First-round RT-PCR of the TCR CDR3 relied on the HTBI primer set. TCRdb processed the multiplex PCR reads anew with MiXCR; each CDR3 protein has one entry. The sample carries about 510,000 distinct CDR3 sequences, 12% to 15% recorded once. Per germline, CDR1 SGHTS and CDR2 YDEGEE. This CDR3 has 17 amino acids. V was cut by 2 bases and J by 0 bases, with 15 bases left in between. There are a few counts of this clonotype. Its antigen is not known. Stable Graves' hyperthyroidism denoted no ophthalmopathy progression over 18 months.

The clonotype comes from a woman in her thirties or forties with Graves' hyperthyroidism. Material: blood. This chain uses TRBV5-8 with TRBJ1-5, with D unclear. The CDR3 is CASSFNRGFYSNQPQHF. The CDR3 DNA reads as TGTGCCAGCAGCTTTAATCGGGGATTCTATAGCAATCAGCCCCAGCATTTT.